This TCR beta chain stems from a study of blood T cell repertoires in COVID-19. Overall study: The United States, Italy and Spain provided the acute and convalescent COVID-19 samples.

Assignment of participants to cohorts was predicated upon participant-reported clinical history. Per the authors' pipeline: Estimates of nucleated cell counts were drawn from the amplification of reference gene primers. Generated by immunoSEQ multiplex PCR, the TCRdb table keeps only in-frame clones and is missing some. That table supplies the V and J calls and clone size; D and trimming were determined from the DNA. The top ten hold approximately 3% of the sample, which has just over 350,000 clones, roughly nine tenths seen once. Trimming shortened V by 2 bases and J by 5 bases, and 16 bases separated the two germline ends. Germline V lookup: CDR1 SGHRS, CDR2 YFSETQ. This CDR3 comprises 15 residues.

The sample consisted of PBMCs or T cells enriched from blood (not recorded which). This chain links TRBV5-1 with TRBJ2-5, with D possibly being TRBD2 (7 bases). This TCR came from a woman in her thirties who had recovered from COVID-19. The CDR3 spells CASSLGGGDGETQYF. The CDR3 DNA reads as TGCGCCAGCAGCTTAGGAGGGGGGGATGGCGAGACCCAGTACTTC.